This TCR beta chain derives from a study of spatial heterogeneity in lung cancer. Study outcomes and limitations: Ubiquitous expanded tumor TCRs were seen in blood more at resection than at follow-up.

Trimming removed 0 bases from V and 3 bases from J; junction bases left unmatched: 7. The CDR3 length is 17 residues. Per germline, CDR1 MNHNY and CDR2 SVGAGI (reference sequence). This clonotype was seen a few times. Its antigen is undetermined. Time point: sample taken at primary tumor resection. Sequencing of whole RNA from tumor, nontumor lung or frozen PBMC involved no sorting. Samples came from about 72 TRACERx patients with untreated early-stage lung cancer. TCRdb analysed the 5' RACE reads with MiXCR anew, one entry per CDR3 protein. This sample yields more than 12,000 distinct CDR3 sequences, of which 10% to 13% are seen a single time; around 30% belongs to the top ten.

This specimen was PBMCs, taken at surgery. This sequence originates from a female donor with early-stage non-small cell lung cancer. This chain joins TRBV6-6 and TRBJ2-2, with 7 nucleotides matching TRBD2. The CDR3 bases are TGTGCCAGCAGTTACTCTCCGAGCGGGGCTTACACCGGGGAGCTGTTTTTT. This codes for CASSYSPSGAYTGELFF.